The 12 T cell receptor beta chains below come from one sample, sequenced in a study of high-grade serous ovarian cancer treatment subgroups. The data were produced by immunoSEQ multiplex PCR, yet TCRdb's version contains in-frame clones alone and is incomplete. The sample shows about 15,000 clones, approximately 70% of them seen only once. Tumor tissue was taken before any definitive surgery or chemotherapy was given. Sequencing input: tumor tissue. Receptors were obtained from a human donor with high-grade serous ovarian cancer.

The chain is built from TRBV5-1 and TRBJ2-3, with D possibly matching TRBD2 (6 bases). V lost 4 bases and J 0 bases, leaving 12 bases between the germline ends. Germline CDR1 and CDR2: SGHRS and YFSETQ. CDR3 length equals 15 residues. The CDR3 is CASSPRTISTDTQYF. As DNA, the CDR3 is TGCGCCAGCAGCCCGCGGACTATTAGCACAGATACGCAGTATTTT.

This clone is medium-sized (0.01 to 0.1%) in the sample. The chain combines TRBV4-2 with TRBJ2-5; 7 bases fit TRBD1. CDR1 is LGHNA and CDR2 is YNFKEQ in the germline V gene. The CDR3 loop spans 15 amino acids. Trimming cost V 0 bases and J 4 bases; bases outside gene matches: 5. The CDR3 DNA is TGTGCCAGCAGCCAAGATGTTAGGGGGCCAGAGACCCAGTACTTC. Translation gives CASSQDVRGPETQYF.

V is TRBV5-1 and J is TRBJ1-1, with D hard to call. Germline V gene sequence: CDR1 SGHRS, CDR2 YFSETQ. Trimming removed 0 bases from V and 4 bases from J, with 10 bases in between. CDR3 length equals 14 residues. Written as DNA, the CDR3 is TGCGCCAGCAGCTTGGACGGCGGATTCACTGAAGCTTTCTTT. It is translated as CASSLDGGFTEAFF.

The chain has TRBV5-4 and TRBJ2-1; D might be TRBD2 (5 bases). Germline lookup yields CDR1 SGHNT and CDR2 YYREEE (reference sequence). V lost 5 bases and J lost 0, with 12 bases in between. The CDR3 spans 15 residues. The CDR3 coding sequence is TGTGCCAGCAGAATGGACTCAGGCTCCTACAATGAGCAGTTCTTC. It translates to CASRMDSGSYNEQFF. The full variable domain, in which reference TRBV5-4 and TRBJ2-1 provide the parts outside the CDR3, is ETGVTQSPTHLIKTRGQQVTLRCSSQSGHNTVSWYQQALGQGPQFIFQYYREEENGRGNFPPRFSGLQFPNYSSELNVNALELDDSALYLCASRMDSGSYNEQFFGPGTRLTVL.

The genes are TRBV7-2 and TRBJ1-1; 8 bases agree with TRBD1. The CDR3 consists of 14 residues. Trimming cost V 4 bases and J 5 bases; bases outside gene matches: 6. Germline CDR1 reads SGHTA; CDR2 reads FQGNSA. CDR3 residues: CASSSQGAHTEAFF. The CDR3 coding sequence is TGTGCCAGCAGCTCTCAGGGGGCGCATACTGAAGCTTTCTTT. The variable domain in full, completed from reference TRBV7-2 and TRBJ1-1, reads GAGVSQSPSNKVTEKGKDVELRCDPISGHTALYWYRQSLGQGLEFLIYFQGNSAPDKSGLPSDRFSAERTGGSVSTLTIQRTQQEDSAVYLCASSSQGAHTEAFFGQGTRLTVV.

The V gene is TRBV19, the J gene TRBJ1-1; D uncertain. CDR1 LNHDA and CDR2 SQIVND come from the germline V gene (reference sequence). The CDR3 contains 13 residues. Trimming shortened V by 6 bases and J by 2 bases, and 10 bases separated the two germline ends. The CDR3 is CASSPRVNTEAFF. In nucleotides, the CDR3 is TGTGCCAGTAGCCCCCGGGTTAACACTGAAGCTTTCTTT.

The chain uses TRBV15 and TRBJ1-4, with a possible D match to TRBD1 (5 bases). Trimming shortened V by 3 bases and J by 7 bases, and 18 bases separated the two germline ends. The length of the CDR3 is 16 residues. Germline-derived CDR1 and CDR2 are LNHNV and YYDKDF (reference sequence). The CDR3 sequence is CATSSEHGAGGEKLFF. As DNA, the CDR3 is TGTGCCACCAGCAGCGAACACGGGGCGGGTGGTGAAAAACTGTTTTTT.

The chain carries TRBV5-1 and TRBJ2-1; 8 positions match TRBD2. The length of the CDR3 is 14 residues. Germline loops: CDR1 SGHRS, CDR2 YFSETQ. V lost 6 bases to trimming and J lost 7 bases; unmatched junction nucleotides: 9. The CDR3 region has the DNA TGCGCCAGCAAAAAACCAGCGGGGGTTAATGAGCAGTTCTTC. Translated, it gives CASKKPAGVNEQFF.

The V and J genes are TRBV7-2 and TRBJ2-7; TRBD1 aligns across 9 bases. CDR3 length: 14 residues. Germline CDR1 reads SGHTA; CDR2 reads FQGNSA. V was clipped by 5 bases and J by 5 bases; unmatched bases: 7. The CDR3 protein is CASSHSGQGDEQYF. CDR3 nucleotide sequence: TGTGCCAGCAGCCACTCGGGACAGGGAGACGAGCAGTACTTC.

This clone was counted a few times. The V call is TRBV11-1, the J call TRBJ1-3; no firm D call. The germline V gene has CDR1 SGHAT and CDR2 FQDESV (reference sequence). V was clipped by 8 bases and J by 4 bases, with 6 bases between them. This CDR3 is 11 amino acids long. CDR3 residues: CASVRGNTIYF. CDR3 coding DNA: TGTGCCAGCGTTCGCGGAAACACCATATATTTT.

The chain employs TRBV27 and TRBJ2-3; 13 nucleotides align to TRBD2. Germline V gives CDR1 MNHEY, CDR2 SMNVEV (reference sequence). The CDR3 sequence is 16 residues long. The trim removed 6 bases at V and 4 bases at J, leaving 7 bases unmatched. CDR3 sequence reads: CASRLLLAGGSDTQYF. The CDR3 DNA follows: TGTGCCAGCAGGCTCTTACTAGCGGGGGGGTCAGATACGCAGTATTTT.

This chain links TRBV27 with TRBJ1-5, with no clear D. CDR1 and CDR2 from the germline V gene are MNHEY and SMNVEV (reference sequence). Trimming left V 8 bases short and J 1 base short, with 12 bases between. This CDR3 spans 14 amino acids. CDR3 DNA sequence: TGTGCCAGCCGGCCGGGGATCAGCAATCAGCCCCAGCATTTT. Its translation: CASRPGISNQPQHF.